The clone carrying this T cell receptor beta chain showed up just a few times. Its specificity is not known. These data originate in a study of shared clonotypes between healthy human individuals. Study-level information: Each donor contributed plates that comprised three CD4 naive, three CD4 memory, two CD8 naive and one CD8 memory. Study-wide results and caveats: A reduction in generation probabilities was seen for non-shared clonotypes relative to those shared by all four donors.

TCRdb's copy holds only in-frame clones and misses some; the assay was immunoSEQ multiplex PCR. The repertoire holds about 1.1 million clones, with about 72% as singletons. Germline V gene sequence: CDR1 SGHNT, CDR2 YYREEE (reference sequence). Trimming took off 4 bases at V and 3 bases at J, with 8 bases between the two ends. The CDR3 consists of 13 residues. The receptor was derived from a man between 18 and 35 years old in good health. Some clones in this sample may be carry-over from other donors' samples. Material for sequencing was memory CD4+ T cells from PBMCs. The sample's subset: CD45RA-negative fraction. This sequence joins TRBV5-4 and TRBJ1-3; D is ambiguous. The CDR3 here is CASSPVNGNTIYF. Written as DNA, the CDR3 is TGTGCCAGCAGCCCCGTGAATGGAAACACCATATATTTT. Drawing the rest from reference TRBV5-4 and TRBJ1-3, the complete variable domain is ETGVTQSPTHLIKTRGQQVTLRCSSQSGHNTVSWYQQALGQGPQFIFQYYREEENGRGNFPPRFSGLQFPNYSSELNVNALELDDSALYLCASSPVNGNTIYFGEGSWLTVV.